The clone carrying this TCR beta chain has only a few counts. V shed 6 bases and J shed 0 bases, with 14 bases lying between them. Germline V CDR1 and CDR2: MNHEY, SMNVEV (reference sequence). This CDR3 has 15 residues. The data derive from a study of patients and donors after allogeneic stem cell transplantation. In TCRdb, the RT-PCR reads were re-called with MiXCR into one record per CDR3 protein. The table lists 100,000 to 130,000 distinct CDR3 sequences, approximately 35% of them singletons. This receptor was identified in a human donor who was either an allogeneic HSCT recipient or a stem cell or donor lymphocyte infusion donor (not recorded which). It is not recorded whose cells these are; they may come from a transplant donor. Material: blood, either unsorted or a sorted T cell fraction (not recorded which). The chain combines TRBV27 with TRBJ1-2; no firm D call. This CDR3 reads CASRGWAAANYGYTF. The CDR3 nucleotides read TGTGCCAGCAGGGGATGGGCAGCGGCTAACTATGGCTACACCTTC.